These 14 T cell receptor beta chains originate from one sample sequenced in a study of blood T cells in healthy people across ages. Sample-barcoded 5' priming and a J-beta primer mix drove a second PCR of roughly 7 to 11 cycles. TCRdb used MiXCR to reprocess the 5' RACE reads, holding one entry per CDR3 protein. Counted here are nearly 800,000 distinct CDR3 sequences, around 25% occurring once; the ten biggest clones make up under 4.5%. These data were also reused for a study on T cells of mothers and their children.

The sample taken for sequencing was blood. The receptors originated from a boy under 18 in good health.

This clonotype has more than one count but fewer than ten. The J gene is TRBJ2-7, the V gene TRBV7-9; 11 bases are a match to TRBD2. Unmatched junction bases numbered 8, after V lost 1 base and J lost 6 bases. This CDR3 spans 16 amino acids. Looked up from germline, CDR1 is SEHNR and CDR2 is FQNEAQ (reference sequence). The CDR3 DNA sequence: TGTGCCAGCAGCTTAGATGGTAGCGGGAGGGCCTTCGAGCAGTACTTC. It is translated as CASSLDGSGRAFEQYF.

This clonotype was observed a handful of times. One end of the junction varies from germline; a read error may be responsible. DNA for the CDR3: TGTGCCAGCAGCCCTGAGGTAGTAGCCAAAAACACTCAGTACTTC. It encodes CASSPEVVAKNTQYF. The genes are TRBV6-5 and TRBJ2-4; no reliable D call. The CDR3 runs to 15 residues. Germline values: CDR1 MNHEY, CDR2 SVGAGI.

This clonotype was detected only a few times. This chain uses TRBV28 with TRBJ1-4; D possibly corresponds to TRBD1 (5 bases). CDR3 length equals 12 residues. From germline, CDR1 is MDHEN and CDR2 SYDVKM. Trimming stripped 7 bases from V and 7 bases from J, with 10 bases between. CDR3 DNA: TGTGCCAGCACGGGCGGGGGTGAAAAACTGTTTTTT. This encodes CASTGGGEKLFF.

This clonotype occurred a few times. The chain combines TRBV6-5 with TRBJ2-5; maybe TRBD2 (5 bases). CDR3 length: 15 amino acids. Germline assignment: CDR1 MNHEY and CDR2 SVGAGI. V was cut by 2 bases and J by 5 bases, with 15 bases left in between. DNA for the CDR3: TGTGCCAGCAGTTACACATCGGGGTATGGGGAGACCCAGTACTTC. This encodes CASSYTSGYGETQYF.

This sequence joins TRBV24-1 and TRBJ1-2, with D perhaps matching TRBD1 (5 bases). Germline V CDR1 and CDR2: KGHDR, SFDVKD. Trimming removed 9 bases at V and 7 bases at J, with 14 bases between. This CDR3 contains 12 residues. The CDR3 is CATAGAKSGYTF. DNA of the CDR3: TGTGCCACCGCCGGGGCGAAAAGTGGCTACACCTTC.

This rearrangement joins TRBV29-1 to TRBJ2-5; TRBD1 is a possible D gene (6 bases). Per the germline V gene, CDR1 is SQVTM and CDR2 is ANQGSEA. This CDR3 is built from 13 residues. The V end was cut by 5 bases, the J end by 2 bases, with 12 bases between. In nucleotides, the CDR3 is TGCAGCGTTCAGGGGCCGGCTCAAGAGACCCAGTACTTC. This codes for CSVQGPAQETQYF.

The chain recombines TRBV7-2 with TRBJ2-1, with D unclear. V was trimmed by 1 base and J by 0 bases, leaving 10 bases between them. Germline CDR1 SGHTA, CDR2 FQGNSA. The CDR3 has 16 amino acids. CDR3 sequence: CASSLGPESSYNEQFF. The CDR3 bases are TGTGCCAGCAGCTTAGGTCCGGAGAGCTCCTACAATGAGCAGTTCTTC.

This clonotype was detected only a few times. The rearrangement links TRBV19 to TRBJ2-3, with 7 positions matching TRBD2. CDR3 size: 15 residues. Germline trimming cut 3 bases from V and 0 bases from J; bases unmatched to any gene: 3. Looked up from germline, CDR1 is LNHDA and CDR2 is SQIVND (reference sequence). The CDR3 sequence: CASSILADSTDTQYF. For the CDR3, the DNA is TGTGCCAGTAGTATCCTAGCGGACAGCACAGATACGCAGTATTTT.

The DNA for the CDR3 is TGTGCCAGCAGTTGGGGGCCTGGGCAAGACGGGCAGTACTTC. It specifies CASSWGPGQDGQYF. This sequence joins TRBV6-6 and TRBJ2-7; TRBD1 is a possible D gene (6 bases). Germline V CDR1 and CDR2: MNHNY, SVGAGI (reference sequence). This CDR3 has 14 residues. With 4 bases removed from V and 9 bases from J, the gap between germline ends came to 19 bases.

The chain joins TRBV20-1 to TRBJ1-2; D is ambiguous. This CDR3 spans 12 amino acids. Trimming took 3 bases from V and 3 from J, leaving 8 bases between them. Germline V lookup: CDR1 DFQATT, CDR2 SNEGSKA (reference sequence). The CDR3 reads CSARRRDYGYTF. DNA for the CDR3: TGCAGTGCTAGGCGCCGGGACTATGGCTACACCTTC.

CDR3 DNA sequence: TGCAGTGCTCCGGGAGCAGGGGCCACCGGGGAGCTGTTTTTT. Protein: CSAPGAGATGELFF. The chain has TRBV20-1 and TRBJ2-2; D may be TRBD1 or TRBD2 (6 bases each). V lost 5 bases, J lost 4 bases, and 14 bases lay in between. The germline CDR1 and CDR2 sequences are DFQATT and SNEGSKA (reference sequence). This CDR3 has 14 amino acids.

This clonotype was observed a few times. The chain has TRBV2 and TRBJ2-3, with D possibly TRBD1 on 6 matching bases. Germline V lookup: CDR1 SNHLY, CDR2 FYNNEI. The CDR3 loop spans 13 amino acids. V was pared by 6 bases and J by 4 bases, with 11 bases between. CDR3 region: CASRGARADTQYF. Written as DNA, the CDR3 is TGTGCCAGCAGGGGGGCACGGGCAGATACGCAGTATTTT.

The genes are TRBV5-6 and TRBJ2-7; 8 bases fit TRBD1. V shed 2 bases, J shed 3 bases, and the junction held 7 bases outside the gene matches. The CDR3 covers 15 residues. The germline gives CDR1 SGHDT, CDR2 YYEEEE. The CDR3 loop is CASSFDRGNSYEQYF. The CDR3 nucleotides are TGTGCCAGCAGCTTCGACAGGGGAAACAGCTACGAGCAGTACTTC.

This clonotype was seen only a few times. The junction differs from germline at one of its ends, possibly a read error. The chain couples TRBV7-2 to TRBJ2-1; a possible D gene is TRBD2 (6 bases). Matching the DNA end better, TRBJ2-7 makes the J call doubtful. The V gene's germline CDR1 is SGHTA and CDR2 FQGNSA. This CDR3 is built from 19 residues. CDR3 DNA sequence: TGTGCCAGCAGCTTTGACCCCACTAGGCTGGAGGGCCGCTCCTGCGAGCAGTACTTC. Amino acid sequence: CASSFDPTRLEGRSCEQYF.